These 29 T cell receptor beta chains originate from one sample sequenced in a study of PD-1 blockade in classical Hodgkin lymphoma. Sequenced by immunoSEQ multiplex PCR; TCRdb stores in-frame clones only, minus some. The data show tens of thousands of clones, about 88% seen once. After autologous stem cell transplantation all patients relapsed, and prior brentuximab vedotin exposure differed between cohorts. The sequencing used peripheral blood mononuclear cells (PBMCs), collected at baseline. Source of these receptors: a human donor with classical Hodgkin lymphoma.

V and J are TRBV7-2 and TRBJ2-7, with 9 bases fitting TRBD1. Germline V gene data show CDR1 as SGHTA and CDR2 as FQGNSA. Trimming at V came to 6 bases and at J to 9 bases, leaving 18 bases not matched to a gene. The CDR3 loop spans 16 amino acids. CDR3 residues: CASSSNSGQGPLRQYF. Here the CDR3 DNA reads TGTGCCAGCAGTTCCAATTCGGGACAGGGCCCCCTACGGCAGTACTTC.

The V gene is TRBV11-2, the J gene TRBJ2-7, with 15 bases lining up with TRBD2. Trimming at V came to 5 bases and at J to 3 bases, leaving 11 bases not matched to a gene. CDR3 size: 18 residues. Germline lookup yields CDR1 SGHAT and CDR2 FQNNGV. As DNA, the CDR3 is TGTGCCAGCAGCCAGGGACTAGCGGGGGGCCAGGGAAGCTACGAGCAGTACTTC. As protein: CASSQGLAGGQGSYEQYF.

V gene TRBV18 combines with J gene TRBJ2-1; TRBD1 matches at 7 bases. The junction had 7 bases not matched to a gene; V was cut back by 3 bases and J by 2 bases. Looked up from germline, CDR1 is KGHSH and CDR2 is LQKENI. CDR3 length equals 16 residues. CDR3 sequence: CASSPNGTATYNEQFF. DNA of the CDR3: TGTGCCAGCTCACCTAATGGGACAGCAACCTACAATGAGCAGTTCTTC.

The CDR3 DNA reads TGTGCCAGCAGCTTCCCTAGCGGGAGGTGGTTCTTC. Its translation: CASSFPSGRWFF. The chain is built from TRBV28 and TRBJ2-1; 11 bases are shared with TRBD2. Germline CDR1 reads MDHEN; CDR2 reads SYDVKM. The CDR3 has 12 residues. Germline trimming cut 6 bases from V and 15 bases from J; bases unmatched to any gene: 7.

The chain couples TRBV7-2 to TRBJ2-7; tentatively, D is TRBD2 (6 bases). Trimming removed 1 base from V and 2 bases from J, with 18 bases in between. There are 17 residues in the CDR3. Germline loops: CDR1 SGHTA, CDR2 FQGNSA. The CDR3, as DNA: TGTGCCAGCAGCTTAGAAGTCGGGGGAAAAGAAACCTACGAGCAGTACTTC. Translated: CASSLEVGGKETYEQYF. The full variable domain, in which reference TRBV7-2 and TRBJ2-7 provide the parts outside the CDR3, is GAGVSQSPSNKVTEKGKDVELRCDPISGHTALYWYRQSLGQGLEFLIYFQGNSAPDKSGLPSDRFSAERTGGSVSTLTIQRTQQEDSAVYLCASSLEVGGKETYEQYFGPGTRLTVT.

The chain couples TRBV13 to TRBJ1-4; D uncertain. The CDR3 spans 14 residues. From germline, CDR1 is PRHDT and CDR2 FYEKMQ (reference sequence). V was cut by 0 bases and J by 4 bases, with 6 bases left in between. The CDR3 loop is CASSLGPYNEKLFF. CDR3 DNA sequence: TGTGCCAGCAGCTTAGGTCCTTATAATGAAAAACTGTTTTTT. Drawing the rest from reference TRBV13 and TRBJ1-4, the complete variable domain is AAGVIQSPRHLIKEKRETATLKCYPIPRHDTVYWYQQGPGQDPQFLISFYEKMQSDKGSIPDRFSAQQFSDYHSELNMSSLELGDSALYFCASSLGPYNEKLFFGSGTQLSVL.

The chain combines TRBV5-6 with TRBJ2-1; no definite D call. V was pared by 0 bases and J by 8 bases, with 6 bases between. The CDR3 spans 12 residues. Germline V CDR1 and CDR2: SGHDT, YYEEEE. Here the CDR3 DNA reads TGTGCCAGCAGCTTGGCTGACTATGAGCAGTTCTTC. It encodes CASSLADYEQFF. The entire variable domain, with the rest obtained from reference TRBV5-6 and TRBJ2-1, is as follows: DAGVTQSPTHLIKTRGQQVTLRCSPKSGHDTVSWYQQALGQGPQFIFQYYEEEERQRGNFPDRFSGHQFPNYSSELNVNALLLGDSALYLCASSLADYEQFFGPGTRLTVL.

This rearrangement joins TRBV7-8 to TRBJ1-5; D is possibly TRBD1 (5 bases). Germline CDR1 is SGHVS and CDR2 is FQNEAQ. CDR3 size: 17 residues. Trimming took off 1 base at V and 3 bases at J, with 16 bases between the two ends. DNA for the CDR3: TGTGCCAGCAGCTTAGGGTACGCGGGACTGCTCAATCAGCCCCAGCATTTT. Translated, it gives CASSLGYAGLLNQPQHF.

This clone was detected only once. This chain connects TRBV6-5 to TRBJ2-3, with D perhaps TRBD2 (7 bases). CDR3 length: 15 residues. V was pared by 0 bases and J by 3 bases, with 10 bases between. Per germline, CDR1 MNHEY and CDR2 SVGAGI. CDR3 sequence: CASSYSGGGTDTQYF. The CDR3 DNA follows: TGTGCCAGCAGTTACTCAGGGGGAGGGACAGATACGCAGTATTTT.

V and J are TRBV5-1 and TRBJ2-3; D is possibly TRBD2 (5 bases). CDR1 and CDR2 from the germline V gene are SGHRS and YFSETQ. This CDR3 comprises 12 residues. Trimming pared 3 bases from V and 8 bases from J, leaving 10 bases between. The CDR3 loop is CASSSDWSTQYF. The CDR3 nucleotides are TGCGCCAGCAGCTCGGACTGGAGTACGCAGTATTTT.

Written as DNA, the CDR3 is TGTGCCAGCAGCTTGGGACGAAACACCGGGGAGCTGTTTTTT. It translates to CASSLGRNTGELFF. The chain is built from TRBV7-9 and TRBJ2-2, with D possibly called TRBD1 or TRBD2 (5 bases each). Trimming left V 3 bases short and J 2 bases short, with 7 bases between. This CDR3 has 14 amino acids. The germline CDR1 and CDR2 sequences are SEHNR and FQNEAQ (reference sequence).

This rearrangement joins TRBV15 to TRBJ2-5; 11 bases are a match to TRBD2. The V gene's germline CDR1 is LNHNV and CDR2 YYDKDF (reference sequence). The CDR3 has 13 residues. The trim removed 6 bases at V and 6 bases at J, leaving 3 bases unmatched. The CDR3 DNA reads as TGTGCCACCAGACTAGCGGGAGTGCAGACCCAGTACTTC. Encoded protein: CATRLAGVQTQYF.

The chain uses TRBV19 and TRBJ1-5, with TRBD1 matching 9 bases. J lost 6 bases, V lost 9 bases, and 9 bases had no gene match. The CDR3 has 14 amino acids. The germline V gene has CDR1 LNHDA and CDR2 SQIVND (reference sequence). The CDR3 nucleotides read TGTGCCAGCCGGGACAGGGACTTTATTCAGCCCCAGCATTTT. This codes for CASRDRDFIQPQHF.

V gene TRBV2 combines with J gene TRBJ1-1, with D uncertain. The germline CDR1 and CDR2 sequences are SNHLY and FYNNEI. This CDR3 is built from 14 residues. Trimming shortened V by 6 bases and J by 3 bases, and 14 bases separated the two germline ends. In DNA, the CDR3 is TGTGCCAGCAGCCCGTCGGTCCGGGACACTGAAGCTTTCTTT. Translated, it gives CASSPSVRDTEAFF.

CDR3 region: CASSDPGAMFSPLHF. The CDR3 bases are TGTGCCAGCAGTGACCCGGGGGCAATGTTTTCACCCCTCCACTTT. The V and J genes are TRBV6-1 and TRBJ1-6; D perhaps matches TRBD1 (6 bases). Germline V gene lookup returns CDR1 MNHNS and CDR2 SASEGT. The V gene lost 3 bases and the J gene lost 9 bases, with 15 bases spanning the gap. This CDR3 has 15 residues.

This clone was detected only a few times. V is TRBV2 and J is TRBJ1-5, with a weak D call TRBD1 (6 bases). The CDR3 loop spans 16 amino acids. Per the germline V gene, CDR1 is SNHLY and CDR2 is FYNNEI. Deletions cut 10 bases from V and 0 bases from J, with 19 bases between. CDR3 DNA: TGTGCCACCCAGAAATACAGGGAGGGTAGCAATCAGCCCCAGCATTTT. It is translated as CATQKYREGSNQPQHF.

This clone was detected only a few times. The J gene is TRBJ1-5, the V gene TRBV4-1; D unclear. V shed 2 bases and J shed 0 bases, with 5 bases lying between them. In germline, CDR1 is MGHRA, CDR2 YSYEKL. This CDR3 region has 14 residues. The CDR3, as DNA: TGCGCCAGCAGCCAATATAATAGCAATCAGCCCCAGCATTTT. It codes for CASSQYNSNQPQHF.

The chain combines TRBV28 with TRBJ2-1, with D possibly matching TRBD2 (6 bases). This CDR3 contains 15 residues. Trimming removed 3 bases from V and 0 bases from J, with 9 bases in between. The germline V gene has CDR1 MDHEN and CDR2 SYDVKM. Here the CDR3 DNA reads TGTGCCAGCAGTTTCGGAGCGGGCTCCTACAATGAGCAGTTCTTC. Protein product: CASSFGAGSYNEQFF.

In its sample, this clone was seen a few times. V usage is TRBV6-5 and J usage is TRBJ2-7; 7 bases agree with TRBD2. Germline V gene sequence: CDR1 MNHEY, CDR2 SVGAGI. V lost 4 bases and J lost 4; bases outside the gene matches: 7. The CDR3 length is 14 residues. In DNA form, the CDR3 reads TGTGCCAGCAGTTTGTCCCTGGGAGGGTACGAGCAGTACTTC. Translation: CASSLSLGGYEQYF.

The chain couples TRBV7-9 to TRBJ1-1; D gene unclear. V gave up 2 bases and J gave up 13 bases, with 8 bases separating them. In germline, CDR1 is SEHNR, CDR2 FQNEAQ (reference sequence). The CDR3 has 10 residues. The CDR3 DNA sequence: TGTGCCAGCAGCTTACCCCCGCTTTTCTTT. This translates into CASSLPPLFF.

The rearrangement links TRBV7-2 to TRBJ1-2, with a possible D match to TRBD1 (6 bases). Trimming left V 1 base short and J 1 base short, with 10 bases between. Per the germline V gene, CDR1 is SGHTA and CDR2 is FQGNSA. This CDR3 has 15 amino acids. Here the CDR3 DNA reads TGTGCCAGCAGCTTAGAAGGGGGGTTTAACTATGGCTACACCTTC. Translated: CASSLEGGFNYGYTF.

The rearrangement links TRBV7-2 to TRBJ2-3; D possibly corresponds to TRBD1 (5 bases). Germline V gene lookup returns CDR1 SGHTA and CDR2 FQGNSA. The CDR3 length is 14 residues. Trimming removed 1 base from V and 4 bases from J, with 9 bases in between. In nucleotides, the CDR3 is TGTGCCAGCAGCTTAGGCCCAGGGTCAGATACGCAGTATTTT. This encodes CASSLGPGSDTQYF.

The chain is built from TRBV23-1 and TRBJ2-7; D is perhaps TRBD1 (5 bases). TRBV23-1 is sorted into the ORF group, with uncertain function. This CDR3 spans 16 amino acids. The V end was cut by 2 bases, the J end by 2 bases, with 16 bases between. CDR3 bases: TGCGCCAGCAGTCAAGTCGCCAGGGCTTTCACCTACGAGCAGTACTTC. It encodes CASSQVARAFTYEQYF.

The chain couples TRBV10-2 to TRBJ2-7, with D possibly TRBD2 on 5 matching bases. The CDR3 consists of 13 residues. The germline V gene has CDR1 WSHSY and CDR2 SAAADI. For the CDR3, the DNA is TGCGCAGCGGCCTTGACGAAGCTCTACGAGCAGTACTTC. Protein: CAAALTKLYEQYF.

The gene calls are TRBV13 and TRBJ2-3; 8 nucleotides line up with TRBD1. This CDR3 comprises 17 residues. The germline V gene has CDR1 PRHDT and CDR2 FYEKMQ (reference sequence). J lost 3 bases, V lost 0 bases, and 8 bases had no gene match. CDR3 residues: CASSLGPSGQATDTQYF. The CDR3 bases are TGTGCCAGCAGCTTAGGGCCTTCGGGACAGGCGACAGATACGCAGTATTTT. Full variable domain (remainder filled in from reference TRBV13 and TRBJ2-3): AAGVIQSPRHLIKEKRETATLKCYPIPRHDTVYWYQQGPGQDPQFLISFYEKMQSDKGSIPDRFSAQQFSDYHSELNMSSLELGDSALYFCASSLGPSGQATDTQYFGPGTRLTVL.

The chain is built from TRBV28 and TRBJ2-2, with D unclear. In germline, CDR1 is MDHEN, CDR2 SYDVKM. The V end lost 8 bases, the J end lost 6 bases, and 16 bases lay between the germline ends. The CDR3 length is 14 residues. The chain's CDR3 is CASLTPTSPGELFF. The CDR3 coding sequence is TGTGCCAGCCTTACTCCAACTTCCCCCGGGGAGCTGTTTTTT.

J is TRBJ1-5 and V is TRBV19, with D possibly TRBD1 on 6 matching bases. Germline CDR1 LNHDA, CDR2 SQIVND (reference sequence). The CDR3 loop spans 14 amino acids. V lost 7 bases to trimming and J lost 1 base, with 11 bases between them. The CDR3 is CASTRDRSNQPQHF. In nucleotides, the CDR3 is TGTGCCAGTACCCGCGACAGGAGCAATCAGCCCCAGCATTTT.

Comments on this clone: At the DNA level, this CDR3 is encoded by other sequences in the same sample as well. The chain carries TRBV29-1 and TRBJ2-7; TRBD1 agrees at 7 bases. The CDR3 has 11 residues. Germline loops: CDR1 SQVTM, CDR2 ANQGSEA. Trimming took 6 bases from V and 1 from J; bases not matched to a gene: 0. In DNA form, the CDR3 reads TGCAGCGTGGGACAGTCCTACGAGCAGTACTTC. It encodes CSVGQSYEQYF.

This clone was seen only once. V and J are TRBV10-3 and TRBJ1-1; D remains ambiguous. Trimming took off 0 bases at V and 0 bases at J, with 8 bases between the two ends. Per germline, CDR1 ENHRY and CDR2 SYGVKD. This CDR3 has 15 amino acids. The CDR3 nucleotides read TGTGCCATCAGTGAGTCGCCAGGACTGAACACTGAAGCTTTCTTT. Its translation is CAISESPGLNTEAFF.